Following are 13 T cell receptor beta chains from one sample sequenced in a study of blood T cell repertoires in COVID-19. Assay used: immunoSEQ multiplex PCR; TCRdb lists only in-frame clones, some missing. The profile shows fewer than 200,000 clones, 84% of them singletons. Sequences were obtained from PBMCs or T cells enriched from blood (not recorded which). The receptors stem from a man aged 45-65 years who had recovered from COVID-19.

Note on this clone: At the DNA level, this CDR3 is encoded by other sequences in the same sample as well. The chain couples TRBV28 to TRBJ2-3, with D maybe TRBD2 (5 bases). This CDR3 has 15 amino acids. The germline V gene has CDR1 MDHEN and CDR2 SYDVKM. Trimming stripped 2 bases from V and 3 bases from J, with 12 bases between. Here the CDR3 DNA reads TGTGCCAGCAGTTTACCGAGCGGTCTTACAGATACGCAGTATTTT. Translating it yields CASSLPSGLTDTQYF.

This clone was counted once. The V call is TRBV5-1, the J call TRBJ1-2; TRBD1 might be the D (5 bases). The CDR3 totals 16 residues. V was trimmed by 4 bases and J by 0 bases, leaving 16 bases between them. Germline assignment: CDR1 SGHRS and CDR2 YFSETQ. For the CDR3, the DNA is TGCGCCAGCAGCCTTTCACGACAGAGACCTAACTATGGCTACACCTTC. Protein: CASSLSRQRPNYGYTF. The entire variable domain, with the rest obtained from reference TRBV5-1 and TRBJ1-2, is as follows: KAGVTQTPRYLIKTRGQQVTLSCSPISGHRSVSWYQQTPGQGLQFLFEYFSETQRNKGNFPGRFSGRQFSNSRSEMNVSTLELGDSALYLCASSLSRQRPNYGYTFGSGTRLTVV.

This clone is a singleton in its sample. V and J are TRBV11-1 and TRBJ2-7; 9 bases map to TRBD2. CDR3 length: 15 amino acids. V lost 1 base, J lost 1 base, and 2 bases stayed unmatched. CDR1 is SGHAT and CDR2 is FQDESV in the germline V gene (reference sequence). The CDR3 is CASSLDSGGSYEQYF. The CDR3 nucleotides are TGTGCCAGCAGCTTAGATAGCGGGGGTTCCTACGAGCAGTACTTC. The full variable domain, completed using reference TRBV11-1 and TRBJ2-7, is EAEVAQSPRYKITEKSQAVAFWCDPISGHATLYWYRQILGQGPELLVQFQDESVVDDSQLPKDRFSAERLKGVDSTLKIQPAELGDSAMYLCASSLDSGGSYEQYFGPGTRLTVT.

There are a few counts of this clone. The CDR3 DNA reads as TGTGCCAGCAGCCGACTAGCGGGGGACAATGAGCAGTTCTTC. Its translation is CASSRLAGDNEQFF. The chain uses TRBV14 and TRBJ2-1; TRBD2 matches 12 bases. Germline-derived CDR1 and CDR2 are SGHDN and FVKESK. J gave up 5 bases and V 4 bases, and 0 bases lay outside the gene matches. The CDR3 has 14 amino acids.

This chain connects TRBV6-5 to TRBJ1-2; TRBD1 aligns across 8 bases. V lost 0 bases to trimming and J lost 8 bases; unmatched junction nucleotides: 8. The CDR3 has 15 amino acids. CDR1 and CDR2 from the germline V gene are MNHEY and SVGAGI. This CDR3 is CASSYSGRGLGGYTF. The CDR3 nucleotides are TGTGCCAGCAGTTACTCGGGCAGGGGGCTCGGCGGCTACACCTTC.

The rearrangement uses TRBV6-6 and TRBJ1-3; unclear D gene. Trimming pared 2 bases from V and 0 bases from J, leaving 5 bases between. From germline, CDR1 is MNHNY and CDR2 SVGAGI (reference sequence). The CDR3 covers 14 residues. This CDR3 reads CASSYRRSGNTIYF. For the CDR3, the DNA is TGTGCCAGCAGTTACCGTCGCTCTGGAAACACCATATATTTT.

V and J are TRBV7-2 and TRBJ1-6, with 7 nucleotides matching TRBD1. The CDR3 runs 15 residues. V dropped 6 bases and J dropped 5; count of bases not matched to a gene: 7. Germline loops: CDR1 SGHTA, CDR2 FQGNSA. The CDR3 reads CASRADRLNNSPLHF. CDR3 nucleotides: TGTGCCAGCAGGGCGGACAGGTTAAATAATTCACCCCTCCACTTT.

The gene calls are TRBV3-1 (or the pseudogene TRBV3-2) and TRBJ1-4, with TRBD1 identical over 8 bases. With V trimmed by 3 bases and J by 8 bases, 5 bases remained unmatched. Germline V gives CDR1 LGHDT, CDR2 YNNKEL (reference sequence). The CDR3 extends over 14 amino acids. CDR3 nucleotides: TGTGCCAGCAGCCAGCCGGACAGGGAGGAAAAACTGTTTTTT. Its translation: CASSQPDREEKLFF.

V usage is TRBV6-5 and J usage is TRBJ1-5; 9 positions agree with TRBD1. V lost 0 bases to trimming and J lost 7 bases; unmatched junction nucleotides: 7. The CDR3 runs to 16 residues. CDR1 and CDR2 from the germline V gene are MNHEY and SVGAGI. The CDR3 sequence is CASSYSGGTGNQPQHF. Here the CDR3 DNA reads TGTGCCAGCAGTTACTCGGGTGGGACAGGGAACCAGCCCCAGCATTTT.

This clone was detected only once. This chain links TRBV7-9 with TRBJ1-6; TRBD1 might be the D (6 bases). There are 15 residues in the CDR3. V gave up 6 bases and J gave up 8 bases, with 17 bases separating them. In germline, CDR1 is SEHNR, CDR2 FQNEAQ (reference sequence). CDR3 residues: CASSPPGTSYSPLHF. In DNA, the CDR3 is TGTGCCAGCAGTCCCCCCGGGACAAGTTATTCACCCCTCCACTTT.

This rearrangement joins TRBV3-1 (or the pseudogene TRBV3-2) to TRBJ1-5, with 7 bases fitting TRBD1. Germline CDR1 reads LGHDT; CDR2 reads YNNKEL (reference sequence). The CDR3 loop spans 15 amino acids. Unmatched junction bases numbered 7, after V lost 4 bases and J lost 4 bases. CDR3 protein: CASSRGTAENQPQHF. In DNA form, the CDR3 reads TGTGCCAGCAGCCGTGGGACAGCTGAGAATCAGCCCCAGCATTTT.

This clone was detected only a few times. The chain joins TRBV2 to TRBJ1-5; 11 nucleotides align to TRBD1. The CDR3 has 17 residues. Germline-derived CDR1 and CDR2 are SNHLY and FYNNEI. The V and J ends lost 7 bases and 6 bases, in that order; junction bases with no gene match: 14. CDR3 sequence (DNA): TGTGCCAGCAATAAAAGGACAGGGGGCACAGCAGGTCAGCCCCAGCATTTT. Its translation is CASNKRTGGTAGQPQHF.

The chain's CDR3 is CASRWGLAGAATSGQYF. The CDR3, as DNA: TGTGCCAGCAGATGGGGACTAGCGGGGGCGGCCACCAGTGGGCAGTATTTT. This chain uses TRBV5-5 with TRBJ2-3; 14 nucleotides line up with TRBD2. CDR1 is SGHKS, CDR2 YYEKEE, per germline (reference sequence). CDR3 length: 17 amino acids. Germline trimming cut 5 bases from V and 11 bases from J; bases unmatched to any gene: 16.